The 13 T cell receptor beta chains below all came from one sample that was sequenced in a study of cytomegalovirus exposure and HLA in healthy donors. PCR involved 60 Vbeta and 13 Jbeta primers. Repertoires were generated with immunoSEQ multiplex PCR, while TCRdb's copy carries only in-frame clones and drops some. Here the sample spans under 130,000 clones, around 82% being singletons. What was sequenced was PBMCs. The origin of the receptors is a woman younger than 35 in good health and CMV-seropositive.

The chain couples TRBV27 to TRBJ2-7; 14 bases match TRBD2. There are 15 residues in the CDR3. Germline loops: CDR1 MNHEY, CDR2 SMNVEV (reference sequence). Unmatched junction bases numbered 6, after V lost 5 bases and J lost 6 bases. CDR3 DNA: TGTGCCAGCAGTGCTACCGGGACTAGCGGGAGCGAGCAGTACTTC. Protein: CASSATGTSGSEQYF.

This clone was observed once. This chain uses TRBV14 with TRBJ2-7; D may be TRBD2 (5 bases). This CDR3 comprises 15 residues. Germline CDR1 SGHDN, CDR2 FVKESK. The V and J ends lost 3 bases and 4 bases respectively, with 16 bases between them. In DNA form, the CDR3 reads TGTGCCAGCAGCCATCGGGATATGGTTTCTTACGAGCAGTACTTC. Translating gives CASSHRDMVSYEQYF.

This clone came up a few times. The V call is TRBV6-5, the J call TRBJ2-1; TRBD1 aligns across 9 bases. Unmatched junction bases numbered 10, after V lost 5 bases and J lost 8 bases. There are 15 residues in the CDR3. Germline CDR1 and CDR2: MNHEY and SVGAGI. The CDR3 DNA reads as TGTGCCAGCAGTCCTACCGGGACAGGGATCGATGAGCAGTTCTTC. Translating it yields CASSPTGTGIDEQFF.

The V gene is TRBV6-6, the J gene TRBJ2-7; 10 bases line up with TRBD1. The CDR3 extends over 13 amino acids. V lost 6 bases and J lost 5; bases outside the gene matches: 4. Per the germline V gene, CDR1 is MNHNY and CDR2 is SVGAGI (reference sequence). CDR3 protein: CASRTGGVHEQYF. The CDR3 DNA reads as TGTGCCAGCAGGACAGGGGGCGTCCACGAGCAGTACTTC.

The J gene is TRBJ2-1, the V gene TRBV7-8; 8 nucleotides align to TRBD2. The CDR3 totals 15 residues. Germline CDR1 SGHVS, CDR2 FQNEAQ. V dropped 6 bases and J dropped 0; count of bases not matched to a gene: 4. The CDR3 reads CASRIAGSSYNEQFF. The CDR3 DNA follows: TGTGCCAGCAGAATAGCGGGAAGCTCCTACAATGAGCAGTTCTTC. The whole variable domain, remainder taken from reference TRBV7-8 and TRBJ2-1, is GAGVSQSPRYKVAKRGQDVALRCDPISGHVSLFWYQQALGQGPEFLTYFQNEAQLDKSGLPSDRFFAERPEGSVSTLKIQRTQQEDSAVYLCASRIAGSSYNEQFFGPGTRLTVL.

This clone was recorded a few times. The CDR3 nucleotides are TGTGCCAGCTCACCACTCAAGAGTTCCTACGAGCAGTACTTC. Protein product: CASSPLKSSYEQYF. V and J are TRBV18 and TRBJ2-7; D remains unclear. CDR1 is KGHSH and CDR2 is LQKENI in the germline V gene. The CDR3 length is 14 residues. V lost 1 base and J lost 1, with 8 bases in between.

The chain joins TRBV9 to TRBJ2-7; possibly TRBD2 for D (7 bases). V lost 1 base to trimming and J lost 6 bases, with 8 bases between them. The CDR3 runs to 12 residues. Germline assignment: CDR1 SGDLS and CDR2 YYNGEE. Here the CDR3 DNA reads TGTGCCAGCAGCGTAAGGGGGGGCGAGCAGTACTTC. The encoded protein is CASSVRGGEQYF.

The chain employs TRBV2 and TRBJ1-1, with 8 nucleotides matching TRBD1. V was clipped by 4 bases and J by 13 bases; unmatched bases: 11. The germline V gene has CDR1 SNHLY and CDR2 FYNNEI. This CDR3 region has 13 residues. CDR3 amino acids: CASSVETGDGGFF. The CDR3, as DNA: TGTGCCAGCAGTGTGGAGACAGGGGATGGCGGTTTCTTT.

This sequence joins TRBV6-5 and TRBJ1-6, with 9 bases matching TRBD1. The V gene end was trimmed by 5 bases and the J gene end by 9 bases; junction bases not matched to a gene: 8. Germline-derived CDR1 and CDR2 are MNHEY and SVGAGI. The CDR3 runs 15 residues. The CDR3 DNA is TGTGCCAGCAGTGGATGGGGACAGGGAAGTTCACCCCTCCACTTT. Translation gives CASSGWGQGSSPLHF.

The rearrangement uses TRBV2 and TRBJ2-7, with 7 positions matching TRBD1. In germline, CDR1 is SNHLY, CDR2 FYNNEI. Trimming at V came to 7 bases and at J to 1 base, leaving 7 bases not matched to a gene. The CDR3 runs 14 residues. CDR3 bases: TGTGCCAGCAAATATCAGGGGGTGTCCTACGAGCAGTACTTC. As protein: CASKYQGVSYEQYF. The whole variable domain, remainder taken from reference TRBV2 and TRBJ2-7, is EPEVTQTPSHQVTQMGQEVILRCVPISNHLYFYWYRQILGQKVEFLVSFYNNEISEKSEIFDDQFSVERPDGSNFTLKIRSTKLEDSAMYFCASKYQGVSYEQYFGPGTRLTVT.

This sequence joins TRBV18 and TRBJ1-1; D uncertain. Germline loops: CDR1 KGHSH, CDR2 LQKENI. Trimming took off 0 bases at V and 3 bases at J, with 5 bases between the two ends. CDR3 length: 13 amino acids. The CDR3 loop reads CASSPPPDTEAFF. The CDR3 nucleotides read TGTGCCAGCTCACCACCCCCGGACACTGAAGCTTTCTTT.

The CDR3 nucleotides read TGTGCCAGCAGTCCAATCCAATCCTACAATGAGCAGTTCTTC. Its translation is CASSPIQSYNEQFF. The rearrangement uses TRBV6-5 and TRBJ2-1; D gene uncertain. This CDR3 has 14 amino acids. Trimming stripped 5 bases from V and 1 base from J, with 9 bases between. The V gene's germline CDR1 is MNHEY and CDR2 SVGAGI.

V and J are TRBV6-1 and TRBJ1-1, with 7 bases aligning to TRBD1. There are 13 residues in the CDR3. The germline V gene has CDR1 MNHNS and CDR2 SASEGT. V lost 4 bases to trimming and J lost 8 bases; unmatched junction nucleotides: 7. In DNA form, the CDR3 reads TGTGCCAGCAGTGCCTCAGGGGGGACGGAAGCTTTCTTT. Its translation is CASSASGGTEAFF.